The 23 T cell receptor beta chains in this list originate from one sample, sequenced in a study of T-cell reconstitution after alpha-beta-depleted transplantation in children. The TCRbeta library incorporated unique molecular identifiers. Via MiXCR, TCRdb re-called the PCR reads, giving one row per CDR3 protein. The sample lists 610,000 or so distinct CDR3 sequences, 25% to 30% occurring once. Source: PBMCs, taken before TCRalphabeta/CD19-depleted stem cell transplant. The receptors were gathered from a boy in the first two years of life with Wiskott-Aldrich syndrome, due to receive a stem cell transplant.

The gene calls are TRBV7-9 and TRBJ2-3, with 10 bases that match TRBD2. This CDR3 region has 17 residues. Looked up from germline, CDR1 is SEHNR and CDR2 is FQNEAQ (reference sequence). The J segment lost 8 bases and the V segment lost 2 bases, leaving 13 bases of the junction unmatched. CDR3 sequence (DNA): TGTGCCAGCAGCTTATTGGGACTAGCGTTGGTGTCCCCTACGCAGTATTTT. Translated, it gives CASSLLGLALVSPTQYF.

The chain employs TRBV28 and TRBJ1-5, with D perhaps matching TRBD1 (6 bases). Germline V CDR1 and CDR2: MDHEN, SYDVKM. This CDR3 has 15 amino acids. Trimming took 5 bases from V and 6 from J, leaving 17 bases between them. The CDR3 coding sequence is TGTGCCAGCAGTAACATTGACAGGAGGAGTCAGCCCCAGCATTTT. It translates to CASSNIDRRSQPQHF.

This chain uses TRBV24-1 with TRBJ2-3; 8 bases are a match to TRBD1. Germline lookup yields CDR1 KGHDR and CDR2 SFDVKD. The CDR3 runs to 16 residues. J was trimmed by 4 bases and V by 3 bases; bases with no gene match: 8. The CDR3 nucleotides are TGTGCCACCAGTGATCCGCAAGGGACAGGATCAGATACGCAGTATTTT. This translates into CATSDPQGTGSDTQYF.

This clonotype was seen only a few times. CDR3 residues: CASSFWSGQETQYF. DNA of the CDR3: TGTGCCAGCAGTTTTTGGAGCGGGCAAGAGACCCAGTACTTC. The chain joins TRBV28 to TRBJ2-5; maybe TRBD2 (6 bases). The V end lost 3 bases, the J end lost 2 bases, and 10 bases lay between the germline ends. Germline CDR1 MDHEN, CDR2 SYDVKM. CDR3 length: 14 residues.

This clonotype was seen a few times. The chain carries TRBV5-1 and TRBJ2-5; 16 nucleotides line up with TRBD2. V dropped 4 bases and J dropped 4; count of bases not matched to a gene: 10. Germline V gene data show CDR1 as SGHRS and CDR2 as YFSETQ. The length of the CDR3 is 18 residues. For the CDR3, the DNA is TGCGCCAGCAGCCCAACCGGGACTAGCGGGAGGGCAGGAGAGACCCAGTACTTC. Translating it yields CASSPTGTSGRAGETQYF.

This clonotype is a singleton in its sample. Here the CDR3 DNA reads TGCGCCAGCAGACGGGACACCAATAGCAATCAGCCCCAGCATTTT. Translation gives CASRRDTNSNQPQHF. The rearrangement links TRBV5-1 to TRBJ1-5, with a possible D match to TRBD1 (6 bases). This CDR3 has 15 amino acids. V was clipped by 5 bases and J by 0 bases, with 12 bases between them. Germline assignment: CDR1 SGHRS and CDR2 YFSETQ.

The chain couples TRBV12-3 or TRBV12-4 to TRBJ1-1; 9 bases are shared with TRBD1. V was clipped by 5 bases and J by 6 bases; unmatched bases: 4. The CDR3 has 13 amino acids. The CDR3 region has the DNA TGTGCCAGCAGTATGACAGGGGGGGCTGAAGCTTTCTTT. It yields the protein CASSMTGGAEAFF.

This clonotype was counted between two and nine times. This chain joins TRBV30 and TRBJ2-3, with 13 bases identical to TRBD2. Germline loops: CDR1 GTSNPN, CDR2 SVGIG (reference sequence). The CDR3 runs to 16 residues. V dropped 3 bases and J dropped 7; count of bases not matched to a gene: 10. In nucleotides, the CDR3 is TGTGCCTGGAGGAAGGGACTAGCGGGAACCCATAATACGCAGTATTTT. It is translated as CAWRKGLAGTHNTQYF.

This clonotype was seen more than once but under ten times. V and J are TRBV24-1 and TRBJ2-1, with D possibly TRBD2 on 6 matching bases. This CDR3 comprises 12 residues. The germline V and J ends were trimmed by 9 bases and 9 bases, with 14 bases remaining between them. Germline CDR1 and CDR2: KGHDR and SFDVKD. The CDR3 loop is CATASGRGEQFF. The CDR3 DNA reads TGTGCCACCGCCAGCGGGCGCGGTGAGCAGTTCTTC.

V usage is TRBV28 and J usage is TRBJ2-7; 7 nucleotides line up with TRBD2. The junction had 10 bases not matched to a gene; V was cut back by 5 bases and J by 6 bases. The germline CDR1 and CDR2 sequences are MDHEN and SYDVKM. This CDR3 contains 14 residues. The chain's CDR3 is CASSDQKGGREQYF. DNA for the CDR3: TGTGCCAGCAGTGACCAAAAGGGAGGGCGCGAGCAGTACTTC.

The V call is TRBV5-1, the J call TRBJ2-7; weak D call: TRBD1 (5 bases). Germline CDR1 reads SGHRS; CDR2 reads YFSETQ. The CDR3 totals 13 residues. Deletions cut 0 bases from V and 6 bases from J, with 10 bases between. CDR3: CASSLEGHSEQYF. In nucleotides, the CDR3 is TGCGCCAGCAGCTTGGAGGGGCACAGCGAGCAGTACTTC.

The chain employs TRBV4-2 and TRBJ2-3; D remains unclear. Germline assignment: CDR1 LGHNA and CDR2 YNFKEQ. V lost 4 bases, J lost 0 bases, and 11 bases lay in between. CDR3 size: 15 residues. CDR3 protein: CASSLGEFSTDTQYF. The CDR3 DNA sequence: TGTGCCAGCAGCCTAGGAGAATTTAGCACAGATACGCAGTATTTT.

The V call is TRBV5-1, the J call TRBJ1-1; unclear D gene. Trimming stripped 4 bases from V and 1 base from J, with 14 bases between. Germline V gene data show CDR1 as SGHRS and CDR2 as YFSETQ. This CDR3 region has 15 residues. This CDR3 reads CASSLNPPGNTEAFF. As DNA, the CDR3 is TGCGCCAGCAGCCTCAATCCCCCCGGGAACACTGAAGCTTTCTTT.

This chain connects TRBV10-2 to TRBJ2-7; D is unresolved. The germline V gene has CDR1 WSHSY and CDR2 SAAADI. The CDR3 is 12 residues long. Trimming stripped 6 bases from V and 2 bases from J, with 8 bases between. The CDR3 DNA is TGCGCCAGCAGCTCCCAGGCCTACGAGCAGTACTTC. Amino acid sequence: CASSSQAYEQYF.

The chain combines TRBV7-2 with TRBJ2-1; possibly TRBD2 for D (6 bases). Trimming pared 3 bases from V and 4 bases from J, leaving 10 bases between. Germline V lookup: CDR1 SGHTA, CDR2 FQGNSA. This CDR3 has 14 residues. The chain's CDR3 is CASSFLGGYNEQFF. Written as DNA, the CDR3 is TGTGCCAGCAGCTTTTTAGGAGGGTACAATGAGCAGTTCTTC.

The DNA of the CDR3 is TGCGCCAGCAGCTTGGAAGGAGGGAAGTTCTTC. This codes for CASSLEGGKFF. The rearrangement uses TRBV5-1 and TRBJ2-1, with D tentatively TRBD2 (6 bases). Trimming stripped 0 bases from V and 14 bases from J, with 9 bases between. CDR3 length equals 11 residues. CDR1 is SGHRS, CDR2 YFSETQ, per germline.

This clonotype was seen a few times. V gene TRBV12-3 or TRBV12-4 combines with J gene TRBJ2-7; the match to TRBD1 covers 7 bases. With V trimmed by 6 bases and J by 7 bases, 9 bases remained unmatched. The CDR3 loop spans 13 amino acids. The CDR3 here is CASRPEGQAEQYF. In DNA form, the CDR3 reads TGTGCCAGCAGACCTGAAGGACAGGCGGAGCAGTACTTC.

The chain combines TRBV9 with TRBJ2-1; no clear D gene. CDR1 and CDR2 (germline): SGDLS, YYNGEE. V was shortened by 0 bases and J by 5 bases, with 9 bases between the two germline ends. The CDR3 length is 14 residues. Here the CDR3 DNA reads TGTGCCAGCAGCGTAGGGTTAACCGACAATGAGCAGTTCTTC. Its translation is CASSVGLTDNEQFF.

The chain employs TRBV12-3 or TRBV12-4 and TRBJ2-1; 9 nucleotides align to TRBD2. The CDR3 has 18 amino acids. V trimming: 5 bases; J trimming: 4 bases; junction bases outside the gene matches: 15. The CDR3 loop is CASSNTGAGGPVYNEQFF. The CDR3 nucleotides are TGTGCCAGCAGTAATACGGGGGCGGGAGGGCCGGTTTACAATGAGCAGTTCTTC.

The chain employs TRBV20-1 and TRBJ1-6; D may be TRBD1 (6 bases). This CDR3 spans 16 amino acids. Looked up from germline, CDR1 is DFQATT and CDR2 is SNEGSKA (reference sequence). Trimming left V 0 bases short and J 2 bases short, with 11 bases between. CDR3 sequence (DNA): TGCAGTGCTAGAGAGAGGACAGTTACCTATAATTCACCCCTCCACTTT. Its protein product is CSARERTVTYNSPLHF.

The CDR3 spells CASGIERGNTDTQYF. The CDR3 DNA sequence: TGTGCCAGCGGAATAGAGCGGGGGAACACAGATACGCAGTATTTT. The chain is built from TRBV3-1 and TRBJ2-3; 8 bases agree with TRBD2. Germline V gene data show CDR1 as LGHDT and CDR2 as YNNKEL (reference sequence). V was pared by 8 bases and J by 2 bases, with 9 bases of the junction left unmatched. There are 15 residues in the CDR3.

The chain combines TRBV7-9 with TRBJ2-1, with no clear D. Germline lookup yields CDR1 SEHNR and CDR2 FQNEAQ (reference sequence). There are 17 residues in the CDR3. Trimming cost V 6 bases and J 5 bases, with 23 bases left between them. The chain's CDR3 is CASRPLSSSATNNEQFF. The CDR3 DNA reads TGTGCCAGCAGGCCACTCTCGTCGAGCGCCACCAACAATGAGCAGTTCTTC.

This chain connects TRBV18 to TRBJ2-5; perhaps TRBD1 as D (6 bases). CDR3 length: 15 residues. V was pared by 2 bases and J by 0 bases, with 10 bases between. Germline assignment: CDR1 KGHSH and CDR2 LQKENI. Here the CDR3 DNA reads TGTGCCAGCTCACCAGATACAGGGAACCAAGAGACCCAGTACTTC. The encoded protein is CASSPDTGNQETQYF. Looking up the rest from reference TRBV18 and TRBJ2-5 gives the full variable domain: NAGVMQNPRHLVRRRGQEARLRCSPMKGHSHVYWYRQLPEEGLKFMVYLQKENIIDESGMPKERFSAEFPKEGPSILRIQQVVRGDSAAYFCASSPDTGNQETQYFGPGTRLLVL.